This TCR beta chain was recorded in a study of regulatory T cells in long-lasting Graves disease. Researchers made TCR beta libraries by using iRepertoire HTBI primers and running Arm-PCR on CDR3 regions. TCRdb redid the calling of the multiplex PCR reads with MiXCR, one entry per CDR3 protein. The sample contains 350,000 to 500,000 distinct CDR3 sequences, around 20% of which appear only once. This clonotype was seen a handful of times. Germline V lookup: CDR1 ENHRY, CDR2 SYGVKD. V shed 4 bases and J shed 3 bases, with 13 bases lying between them. This CDR3 region has 14 residues. Time point here: persistent/refractory GD, antithyroid drugs over 5 years with positive TRAb. Scientists built the TCR library using RNA that was extracted from PBMCs.

The sample consisted of peripheral blood mononuclear cells (PBMCs), taken when the disease was refractory, from a patient treated with antithyroid drugs. The clonotype comes from a female donor with Graves disease. The gene calls are TRBV10-3 and TRBJ2-7, with a tentative D call TRBD1 (7 bases). The CDR3 coding sequence is TGTGCCATCAGTGGACAGGGAGGTCGCTACGAGCAGTACTTC. This translates into CAISGQGGRYEQYF.